This paragraph covers one T cell receptor (beta chain) sequence. Its antigen is unidentified. TCR beta VDJ and CDR3 were profiled, and genomic DNA was the template. TCRdb fed the reads into MiXCR, producing one record per CDR3 protein. The sample lists 180,000 or so distinct CDR3 sequences, under 50% occurring once. This entry belongs to a study of CD8+CD57+ T cells in acquired aplastic anemia. Study summary: The mean DNA yield obtained from sorted CD4+ and CD8+ cells came to roughly 3.4 ug.

The V gene lost 1 base and the J gene lost 6 bases, with 13 bases spanning the gap. The germline V gene has CDR1 SNHLY and CDR2 FYNNEI. The length of the CDR3 is 14 residues. The sequenced patients had an expansion of CD8+CD57+ cells seen by flow cytometry. Therapy had not been given to patients before blood sampling. Whole-study results and caveats: It was found that some 31 CD8+ CDR3 sequences were shared between patients and controls. Statistical testing detected no significant gap in CD8+ Simpson's diversity between patients and controls.

J is TRBJ2-7 and V is TRBV2; TRBD2 might be the D (6 bases). The receptor's source is a human donor with aplastic anemia. Sequenced input: sorted CD4+, CD8+, or CD8+CD57+ T cells (not recorded which) from PBMCs. CDR3 in amino acids: CASSEDGRRGEQYF. The DNA of the CDR3 is TGTGCCAGCAGTGAAGATGGGAGGAGGGGCGAGCAGTACTTC.